The 10 T cell receptor beta chains listed next were all sequenced from one sample in a study of neurological immune-mediated disorders. TCRdb re-derived calls from the 5' RACE reads in MiXCR, one entry per CDR3 protein. The sample includes about 120,000 distinct CDR3 sequences, about 3.4% of them seen just once. What was sequenced was PBMCs. Source of these receptors: a woman in her twenties or thirties with multiple sclerosis.

This clonotype was seen repeatedly, ten times or more. The V and J genes are TRBV20-1 and TRBJ2-3; either TRBD1 or TRBD2 may fit D (5 bases each). Looked up from germline, CDR1 is DFQATT and CDR2 is SNEGSKA (reference sequence). Deletions cut 5 bases from V and 2 bases from J, with 20 bases between. The CDR3 is 16 residues long. The CDR3 reads CSALHPLGVPTDTQYF. CDR3 nucleotides: TGCAGTGCTCTCCACCCTTTGGGGGTTCCCACAGATACGCAGTATTTT.

This clonotype was picked up many times. The chain combines TRBV24-1 with TRBJ2-2; no reliable D call. The CDR3 covers 15 residues. Germline-derived CDR1 and CDR2 are KGHDR and SFDVKD. V shed 3 bases and J shed 0 bases, with 7 bases lying between them. The CDR3 nucleotides read TGTGCCACCAGTGATCCGGCTACGAACACCGGGGAGCTGTTTTTT. The encoded protein is CATSDPATNTGELFF.

The sample holds many counts of this clonotype. This sequence joins TRBV5-1 and TRBJ2-4; a possible D gene is TRBD1 (6 bases). The CDR3 length is 15 residues. V was shortened by 0 bases and J by 4 bases, with 11 bases between the two germline ends. Germline lookup yields CDR1 SGHRS and CDR2 YFSETQ. The CDR3 region is CASSLEGHRKNIQYF. The CDR3, as DNA: TGCGCCAGCAGCTTGGAGGGACACCGAAAAAACATTCAGTACTTC. The variable domain in full, completed from reference TRBV5-1 and TRBJ2-4, reads KAGVTQTPRYLIKTRGQQVTLSCSPISGHRSVSWYQQTPGQGLQFLFEYFSETQRNKGNFPGRFSGRQFSNSRSEMNVSTLELGDSALYLCASSLEGHRKNIQYFGAGTRLSVL.

This clonotype was found many times. The chain employs TRBV20-1 and TRBJ2-3; no definite D call. Per germline, CDR1 DFQATT and CDR2 SNEGSKA (reference sequence). This CDR3 comprises 10 residues. V dropped 6 bases and J dropped 7 bases, with 8 bases sitting between them. The CDR3 coding sequence is TGCAGTGCCGACAATCATACGCAGTATTTT. Amino acid sequence: CSADNHTQYF.

This clonotype has at least ten counts. The chain employs TRBV12-3 or TRBV12-4 and TRBJ1-2, with 12 bases lining up with TRBD1. With 5 bases clipped from V and 2 bases from J, the junction kept 3 bases outside the gene matches. The CDR3 contains 15 residues. The CDR3 DNA reads TGTGCCAGCAGTCCGGGACAGGGGGCCAACTATGGCTACACCTTC. This sequence encodes CASSPGQGANYGYTF.

This clonotype was recorded many times. The V and J genes are TRBV20-1 and TRBJ2-1, with 9 bases lining up with TRBD2. There are 13 residues in the CDR3. Trimming took 4 bases from V and 4 from J; bases not matched to a gene: 2. Per the germline V gene, CDR1 is DFQATT and CDR2 is SNEGSKA (reference sequence). The CDR3 loop is CSANAGGYNEQFF. Here the CDR3 DNA reads TGCAGTGCTAATGCGGGAGGGTACAATGAGCAGTTCTTC.

Ten or more counts support this clonotype. The chain combines TRBV12-3 or TRBV12-4 with TRBJ2-7; TRBD1 agrees at 8 bases. Germline trimming cut 5 bases from V and 4 bases from J; bases unmatched to any gene: 4. The CDR3 is 13 amino acids. Here the CDR3 DNA reads TGTGCCAGCAGTCCAACAGGGGGATACGAGCAGTACTTC. Translated, it gives CASSPTGGYEQYF.

In its sample, this clonotype was seen many times. The rearrangement joins TRBV20-1 to TRBJ1-3; 10 nucleotides line up with TRBD1. The CDR3 runs to 17 residues. Looked up from germline, CDR1 is DFQATT and CDR2 is SNEGSKA (reference sequence). V gave up 7 bases and J gave up 0 bases; unmatched junction bases: 12. CDR3 residues: CSVKGQGPVSSGNTIYF. The CDR3 bases are TGCAGTGTCAAGGGACAGGGGCCCGTGAGCTCTGGAAACACCATATATTTT.

This rearrangement joins TRBV7-2 to TRBJ1-4; 9 bases are a match to TRBD1. V lost 2 bases and J lost 6; bases outside the gene matches: 4. Germline lookup yields CDR1 SGHTA and CDR2 FQGNSA. This CDR3 contains 15 residues. The DNA of the CDR3 is TGTGCCAGCAGCTTATGGGGACAGGGAGATGAAAAACTGTTTTTT. Translation gives CASSLWGQGDEKLFF.

This clonotype appeared many times. The J gene is TRBJ2-7, the V gene TRBV5-4; no definite D call. Trimming removed 4 bases from V and 0 bases from J, with 11 bases in between. CDR3 length: 14 residues. Germline CDR1 and CDR2: SGHNT and YYREEE (reference sequence). The CDR3 sequence is CASSHLTTSYEQYF. CDR3 DNA sequence: TGTGCCAGCAGCCACCTAACGACCTCCTACGAGCAGTACTTC. Filled out from reference TRBV5-4 and TRBJ2-7, the complete variable domain reads ETGVTQSPTHLIKTRGQQVTLRCSSQSGHNTVSWYQQALGQGPQFIFQYYREEENGRGNFPPRFSGLQFPNYSSELNVNALELDDSALYLCASSHLTTSYEQYFGPGTRLTVT.